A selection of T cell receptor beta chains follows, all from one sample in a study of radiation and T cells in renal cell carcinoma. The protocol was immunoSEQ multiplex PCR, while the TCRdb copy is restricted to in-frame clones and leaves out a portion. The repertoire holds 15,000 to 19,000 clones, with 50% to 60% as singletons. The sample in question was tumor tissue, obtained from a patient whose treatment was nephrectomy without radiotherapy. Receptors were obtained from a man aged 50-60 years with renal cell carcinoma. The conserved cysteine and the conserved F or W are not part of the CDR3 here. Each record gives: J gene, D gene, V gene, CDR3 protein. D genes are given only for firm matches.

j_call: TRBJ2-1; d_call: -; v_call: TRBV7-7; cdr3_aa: ASSPGGTSNEQF
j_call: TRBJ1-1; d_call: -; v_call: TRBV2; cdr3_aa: ASRSRGGTPEAF
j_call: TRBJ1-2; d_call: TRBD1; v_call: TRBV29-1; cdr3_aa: SVGGGQGARGYT
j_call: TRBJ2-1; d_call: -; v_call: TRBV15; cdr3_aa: ATSRDRGSNEQF
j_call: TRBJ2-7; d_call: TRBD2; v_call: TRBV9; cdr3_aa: ASSAGGATYEQY
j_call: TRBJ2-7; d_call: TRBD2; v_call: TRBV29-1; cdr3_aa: SVEMAGVSYEQY
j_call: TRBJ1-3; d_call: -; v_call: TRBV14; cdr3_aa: ASSRLQVSGNTIY
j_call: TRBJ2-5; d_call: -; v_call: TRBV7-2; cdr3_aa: ASRDFLETQY
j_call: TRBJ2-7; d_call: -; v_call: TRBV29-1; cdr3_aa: SVEEARAGEQY
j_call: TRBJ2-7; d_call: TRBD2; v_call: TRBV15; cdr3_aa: ATSKRTSGVEQY
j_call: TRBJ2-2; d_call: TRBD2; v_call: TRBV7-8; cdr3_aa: ASNLAGAGELF
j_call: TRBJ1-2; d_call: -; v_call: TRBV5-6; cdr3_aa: ASSLGVGNRYGYT
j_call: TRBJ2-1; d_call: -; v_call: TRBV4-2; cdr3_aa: ASSQDYGSSREQF
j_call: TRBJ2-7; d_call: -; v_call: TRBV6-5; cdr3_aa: ASRHRDVGSYEQY
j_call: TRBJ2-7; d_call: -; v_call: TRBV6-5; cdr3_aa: ATHRTIYEQY
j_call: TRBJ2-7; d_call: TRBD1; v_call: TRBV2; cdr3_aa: ASKRDRVGGEQY
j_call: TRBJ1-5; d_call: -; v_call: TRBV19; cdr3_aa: AKKREVCNQPQH
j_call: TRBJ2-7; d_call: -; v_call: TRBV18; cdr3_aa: ASSPQTPSKGYEQY
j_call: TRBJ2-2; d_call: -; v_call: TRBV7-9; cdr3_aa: ASSPSRDANTGELF
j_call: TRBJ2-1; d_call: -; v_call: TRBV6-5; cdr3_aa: ASNVDSSYNEQF